The next 25 T cell receptor beta chains were all read from a single sample in a study of CD8 T cells in Susac syndrome. The RNA input was about 0.5 to 1 ug, and it was reverse transcribed with random hexamers. TCRdb re-derived calls from the immunoSEQ multiplex PCR reads in MiXCR, one entry per CDR3 protein. The data contain just over 300,000 distinct CDR3 sequences, 92% of them singletons. Input material: CD4+ T cells from PBMCs. The receptors shown here come from a human donor with multiple sclerosis.

The V call is TRBV15, the J call TRBJ1-2; D gene unclear. V was trimmed by 9 bases and J by 2 bases, leaving 16 bases between them. The CDR3 loop spans 14 amino acids. Germline V lookup: CDR1 LNHNV, CDR2 YYDKDF (reference sequence). In DNA, the CDR3 is TGTGCCACAGACCTGGGGAGAAGAAACTATGGCTACACCTTC. Translating it yields CATDLGRRNYGYTF.

The chain has TRBV20-1 and TRBJ2-1, with 10 bases fitting TRBD1. Germline V CDR1 and CDR2: DFQATT, SNEGSKA (reference sequence). The ends lost 5 bases at V and 3 bases at J; junction bases unmatched: 7. This CDR3 contains 15 residues. This chain's CDR3 is CSASTGTGDYNEQFF. CDR3 in DNA: TGCAGTGCTTCAACCGGGACAGGGGACTACAATGAGCAGTTCTTC.

The rearrangement joins TRBV6-2 or TRBV6-3 to TRBJ2-3; 10 bases are shared with TRBD1. Germline V lookup: CDR1 MNHEY, CDR2 SVGEGT. V gave up 5 bases and J gave up 4 bases; unmatched junction bases: 12. The CDR3 covers 17 residues. Here the CDR3 DNA reads TGTGCCAGCAGTCGACACTCGACAGGGGGCAACGCAGATACGCAGTATTTT. Protein sequence: CASSRHSTGGNADTQYF.

The rearrangement links TRBV6-6 to TRBJ1-5, with D perhaps TRBD1 (6 bases). CDR3 length: 14 residues. V was shortened by 6 bases and J by 1 base, with 10 bases between the two germline ends. Germline V gene lookup returns CDR1 MNHNY and CDR2 SVGAGI (reference sequence). CDR3 DNA sequence: TGTGCCAGCAGACTAGGACAGAGCAATCAGCCCCAGCATTTT. Its protein is CASRLGQSNQPQHF.

The gene calls are TRBV7-6 and TRBJ1-3; a weak D match, TRBD1 (5 bases). The CDR3 is 18 residues long. Deletions cut 5 bases from V and 2 bases from J, with 22 bases between. In germline, CDR1 is SGHVS, CDR2 FNYEAQ. The CDR3 sequence is CASSQGHQRRSTGNTIYF. CDR3 DNA: TGTGCCAGCAGCCAGGGCCACCAGAGGAGATCTACTGGAAACACCATATATTTT.

This rearrangement joins TRBV30 to TRBJ1-4; 11 bases are shared with TRBD1. V shed 2 bases and J 3 bases; nucleotides not matched to a gene: 8. The length of the CDR3 is 17 residues. Germline CDR1 is GTSNPN and CDR2 is SVGIG (reference sequence). The CDR3, as DNA: TGTGCCTGGAGTCCCTGGACAGGGGGCGAAGCTAATGAAAAACTGTTTTTT. Translating it yields CAWSPWTGGEANEKLFF.

Notes on this clonotype: Relative to the germline gene, one junction end is altered; a read error may explain this. The chain is built from TRBV2 and TRBJ2-3, with 13 nucleotides matching TRBD2. The germline gives CDR1 SNHLY, CDR2 FYNNEI. The CDR3 totals 15 residues. The CDR3: CVSSTSGGGTDTQYF. CDR3 bases: TGTGTCAGCAGTACTAGCGGGGGGGGCACAGATACGCAGTATTTT. The complete variable domain, with remaining parts taken from reference TRBV2 and TRBJ2-3, reads EPEVTQTPSHQVTQMGQEVILRCVPISNHLYFYWYRQILGQKVEFLVSFYNNEISEKSEIFDDQFSVERPDGSNFTLKIRSTKLEDSAMYFCVSSTSGGGTDTQYFGPGTRLTVL.

The genes are TRBV20-1 and TRBJ2-4; D is undetermined. The CDR3 runs 14 residues. The V gene lost 6 bases and the J gene lost 9 bases, with 21 bases spanning the gap. Germline assignment: CDR1 DFQATT and CDR2 SNEGSKA (reference sequence). The CDR3 region is CSALSPASLGIQYF. The CDR3 region has the DNA TGCAGTGCCCTAAGCCCAGCCTCCTTGGGCATTCAGTACTTC.

The gene calls are TRBV5-1 and TRBJ2-1, with D possibly being TRBD2 (5 bases). The CDR3 length is 15 residues. The germline gives CDR1 SGHRS, CDR2 YFSETQ. Trimming cost V 0 bases and J 3 bases, with 10 bases left between them. The CDR3 nucleotides read TGCGCCAGCAGCTTGGTAGGTCGGGGCTACAATGAGCAGTTCTTC. This encodes CASSLVGRGYNEQFF. Drawing the rest from reference TRBV5-1 and TRBJ2-1, the complete variable domain is KAGVTQTPRYLIKTRGQQVTLSCSPISGHRSVSWYQQTPGQGLQFLFEYFSETQRNKGNFPGRFSGRQFSNSRSEMNVSTLELGDSALYLCASSLVGRGYNEQFFGPGTRLTVL.

The genes are TRBV6-6 and TRBJ2-3; a weak D match, TRBD1 (5 bases). The V gene lost 8 bases and the J gene lost 1 base, with 19 bases spanning the gap. Germline V gene data show CDR1 as MNHNY and CDR2 as SVGAGI (reference sequence). The CDR3 covers 16 residues. The DNA of the CDR3 is TGTGCCAGCTCCTTCCCAGGGTTGGTGGGCACAGATACGCAGTATTTT. The encoded protein is CASSFPGLVGTDTQYF.

The chain links TRBV19 to TRBJ1-1; no definite D call. Germline CDR1 and CDR2: LNHDA and SQIVND (reference sequence). V dropped 7 bases and J dropped 3 bases, with 21 bases sitting between them. This CDR3 is built from 16 residues. CDR3 loop: CASTVSQSPLHTEAFF. In DNA, the CDR3 is TGTGCCAGTACTGTCTCACAGTCACCCCTGCACACTGAAGCTTTCTTT.

The chain combines TRBV18 with TRBJ1-1; 7 bases are shared with TRBD1. V trimming: 2 bases; J trimming: 1 base; junction bases outside the gene matches: 7. The germline V gene encodes CDR1 KGHSH and CDR2 LQKENI. This CDR3 spans 16 amino acids. CDR3 DNA sequence: TGTGCCAGCTCACCAAGGTCAGGGGGGACGAACACTGAAGCTTTCTTT. It codes for CASSPRSGGTNTEAFF.

The chain joins TRBV19 to TRBJ1-2, with D maybe TRBD1 (6 bases). Trimming removed 5 bases at V and 6 bases at J, with 10 bases between. Germline V gene sequence: CDR1 LNHDA, CDR2 SQIVND (reference sequence). This CDR3 has 12 amino acids. CDR3 DNA: TGTGCCAGTAGTGCGGGGGCGGATGGCTACACCTTC. Its translation: CASSAGADGYTF.

The chain combines TRBV12-3 or TRBV12-4 with TRBJ1-2, with 12 bases aligning to TRBD1. CDR3 length equals 15 residues. J lost 3 bases, V lost 5 bases, and 4 bases had no gene match. CDR3 loop: CASSPGQGADYGYTF. The CDR3 DNA sequence: TGTGCCAGCAGTCCGGGACAGGGGGCGGACTATGGCTACACCTTC.

J is TRBJ1-4 and V is TRBV3-1; D is unclear. The CDR3 covers 16 residues. Germline lookup yields CDR1 LGHDT and CDR2 YNNKEL (reference sequence). V was pared by 4 bases and J by 4 bases, with 16 bases between. CDR3 sequence reads: CASSRRFGGRNEKLFF. The CDR3 region has the DNA TGTGCCAGCAGCCGAAGGTTCGGAGGCCGTAATGAAAAACTGTTTTTT.

This chain links TRBV19 with TRBJ2-5, with 9 bases lining up with TRBD2. This CDR3 region has 15 residues. The V segment lost 3 bases and the J segment 6 bases; nucleotides outside the gene matches: 8. CDR1 is LNHDA, CDR2 SQIVND, per germline (reference sequence). CDR3 nucleotide sequence: TGTGCCAGTAGTATGTTCGCGGGAGGGCCAAAGACCCAGTACTTC. It encodes CASSMFAGGPKTQYF.

The chain is built from TRBV7-2 and TRBJ1-6; D is unresolved. Trimming stripped 2 bases from V and 11 bases from J, with 13 bases between. From germline, CDR1 is SGHTA and CDR2 FQGNSA. This CDR3 is 14 amino acids long. This chain's CDR3 is CASSLTGATAPLHF. The CDR3 bases are TGTGCCAGCAGCTTAACGGGCGCGACGGCACCCCTCCACTTT.

The chain is built from TRBV19 and TRBJ1-1; unclear D gene. CDR1 LNHDA and CDR2 SQIVND come from the germline V gene (reference sequence). The CDR3 length is 16 residues. Trimming removed 3 bases at V and 1 base at J, with 15 bases between. DNA for the CDR3: TGTGCCAGTAGTATCCCAGGTAACCCCAGGAACACTGAAGCTTTCTTT. Amino acid sequence: CASSIPGNPRNTEAFF.

In DNA, the CDR3 is TGTGCCAGCAGCAAACAGGAGTACTACGAGCAGTACTTC. It yields the protein CASSKQEYYEQYF. The chain has TRBV12-3 or TRBV12-4 and TRBJ2-7, with TRBD1 as a possible D gene (5 bases). This CDR3 contains 13 residues. Deletions cut 6 bases from V and 3 bases from J, with 12 bases between.

The chain uses TRBV15 and TRBJ1-1, with D perhaps TRBD1 (5 bases). The CDR3 extends over 15 amino acids. Germline assignment: CDR1 LNHNV and CDR2 YYDKDF (reference sequence). Between the trimmed V and J ends, which lost 6 bases and 1 base, there was a span of 15 bases. For the CDR3, the DNA is TGTGCCACCAGATCTACCGGGGGAAAGAACACTGAAGCTTTCTTT. Translated: CATRSTGGKNTEAFF.

V is TRBV5-4 and J is TRBJ2-5; TRBD1 matches 9 bases. The CDR3 spans 16 residues. V trimming: 4 bases; J trimming: 5 bases; junction bases outside the gene matches: 12. Looked up from germline, CDR1 is SGHNT and CDR2 is YYREEE (reference sequence). CDR3 DNA: TGTGCCAGCAGCCCAGGGACAGGGCGCGCTCAGGAGACCCAGTACTTC. Protein: CASSPGTGRAQETQYF.

The rearrangement uses TRBV20-1 and TRBJ2-1, with D possibly called TRBD1 or TRBD2 (5 bases each). V shed 5 bases and J shed 9 bases, with 23 bases lying between them. Per the germline V gene, CDR1 is DFQATT and CDR2 is SNEGSKA (reference sequence). The CDR3 contains 15 residues. The CDR3 loop is CSAPGDGGLKGEQFF. The CDR3 bases are TGCAGTGCTCCTGGGGACGGCGGATTGAAGGGTGAGCAGTTCTTC.

This clonotype was detected only a few times. The CDR3 spells CSAKRSGLNYEQYF. CDR3 nucleotides: TGCAGTGCTAAACGATCGGGACTTAACTACGAGCAGTACTTC. The chain links TRBV20-1 to TRBJ2-7, with D maybe TRBD2 (6 bases). This CDR3 is built from 14 residues. V was trimmed by 4 bases and J by 3 bases, leaving 16 bases between them. Looked up from germline, CDR1 is DFQATT and CDR2 is SNEGSKA (reference sequence).

The chain employs TRBV6-5 and TRBJ1-1; the match to TRBD1 covers 7 bases. The CDR3 runs to 15 residues. The ends lost 5 bases at V and 3 bases at J; junction bases unmatched: 9. Germline V lookup: CDR1 MNHEY, CDR2 SVGAGI. DNA for the CDR3: TGTGCCAGCAGTAGGGGAGGGGGCGACTACACTGAAGCTTTCTTT. Translated: CASSRGGGDYTEAFF.

The chain has TRBV27 and TRBJ2-5, with D tentatively TRBD1 (6 bases). This CDR3 is 15 amino acids long. With 6 bases removed from V and 2 bases from J, the gap between germline ends came to 16 bases. Germline V gene sequence: CDR1 MNHEY, CDR2 SMNVEV (reference sequence). CDR3 DNA: TGTGCCAGCAGGACCCTAGGGGGACCTCAAGAGACCCAGTACTTC. Translation: CASRTLGGPQETQYF.